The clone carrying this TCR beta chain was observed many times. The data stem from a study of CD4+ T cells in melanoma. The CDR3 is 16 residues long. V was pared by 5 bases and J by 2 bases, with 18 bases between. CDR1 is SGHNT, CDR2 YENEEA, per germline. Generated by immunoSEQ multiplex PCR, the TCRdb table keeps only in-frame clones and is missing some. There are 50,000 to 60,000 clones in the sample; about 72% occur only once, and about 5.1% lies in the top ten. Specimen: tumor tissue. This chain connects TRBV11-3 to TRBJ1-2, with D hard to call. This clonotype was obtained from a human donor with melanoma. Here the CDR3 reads CASSPRLAVENYGYTF. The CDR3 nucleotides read TGTGCCAGCAGCCCCCGCTTAGCCGTGGAAAACTATGGCTACACCTTC. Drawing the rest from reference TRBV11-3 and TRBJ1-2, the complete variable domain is EAGVVQSPRYKIIEKKQPVAFWCNPISGHNTLYWYLQNLGQGPELLIRYENEEAVDDSQLPKDRFSAERLKGVDSTLKIQPAELGDSAVYLCASSPRLAVENYGYTFGSGTRLTVV.